This T cell receptor (beta chain) stems from a study of blood T cell repertoires in COVID-19. Turning to the study itself: Samples representing acute and convalescent COVID-19 were sourced from the United States, Italy and Spain.

Participant-reported clinical history was the basis for cohort assignment. In Cohort 3, a recovered donor had either two negative PCRs, clearance, or symptom resolution. J gave up 6 bases and V 6 bases, and 3 bases lay outside the gene matches. The germline V gene has CDR1 MRHNA and CDR2 SNTAGT. This CDR3 region has 13 residues. In the authors' workflow: Reference gene primers were amplified, and this amplification served to estimate nucleated cell counts. Produced via immunoSEQ multiplex PCR; TCRdb's table is partial and in-frame only. For V, J and clone size, that table is used; D and trimming come from the DNA. Of roughly 330,000 clones listed, around nine tenths are singletons.

Material for sequencing was PBMCs or T cells enriched from blood (not recorded which). This sequence originates from a woman in her 30s who had recovered from COVID-19. This chain uses TRBV6-4 with TRBJ1-5, with TRBD1 identical over 9 bases. The DNA for the CDR3 is TGTGCCAGCAGCGAGACAGGGGGTCAGCCCCAGCATTTT. It specifies CASSETGGQPQHF.